This is a list of T cell receptor beta chains from one sample in a study of T-cell reconstitution after alpha-beta-depleted transplantation in children. TCRdb analysed the PCR reads with MiXCR anew, one entry per CDR3 protein. The sample yields about 980,000 distinct CDR3 sequences, around 30% seen once. Material: PBMCs, mostly from graft donor cells, obtained 360 days after TCRalphabeta/CD19-depleted stem cell transplant. All receptors come from a boy younger than two who had a stem cell transplant for SCID, so the T cells may come from the graft donor. The CDR3 runs from the conserved cysteine through the conserved F or W. Fields, in order: J gene, V gene, clone size, D gene, CDR3 protein, CDR3 DNA. The D gene is left open where the match is weak. Part of the rows lack a size; the others show once, few, many or a class for expanded clones.

TRBJ2-3,TRBV18,few,TRBD2,CASSPPTSGGTDTQYF,TGTGCCAGCTCACCACCGACTAGCGGGGGTACGGATACGCAGTATTTT
TRBJ1-5,TRBV2,few,NA,CASSRGQPQHF,TGTGCCAGCAGTCGTGGGCAGCCCCAGCATTTT
TRBJ2-7,TRBV7-2,NA,NA,CASRPGLPYEQYF,TGTGCCAGCAGGCCGGGACTTCCTTACGAGCAGTACTTC
TRBJ2-1,TRBV6-5,NA,TRBD2,CASSYSSGEFSYNEQFF,TGTGCCAGCAGTTACTCTAGCGGGGAATTCTCCTACAATGAGCAGTTCTTC
TRBJ2-1,TRBV5-1,NA,NA,CASSFGQNNEQFF,TGCGCCAGCAGCTTTGGGCAGAACAATGAGCAGTTCTTC
TRBJ2-3,TRBV29-1,few,NA,CSVEISTETDTQYF,TGCAGCGTTGAAATCTCGACAGAGACAGATACGCAGTATTTT
TRBJ2-2,TRBV24-1,NA,NA,CATSKGVTGELFF,TGTGCCACCTCAAAAGGGGTCACCGGGGAGCTGTTTTTT
TRBJ2-5,TRBV15,once,NA,CATSKDKGGTQYF,TGTGCCACCAGCAAAGATAAAGGAGGGACCCAGTACTTC
TRBJ2-5,TRBV29-1,many,TRBD1,CSVAGDRGWQETQYF,TGCAGCGTTGCAGGGGACAGGGGTTGGCAAGAGACCCAGTACTTC
TRBJ1-1,TRBV5-1,NA,NA,CASSFAGANTEAFF,TGCGCCAGCAGCTTCGCAGGCGCGAACACTGAAGCTTTCTTT
TRBJ2-7,TRBV7-8,NA,NA,CASSLVPHYFREDGYEQYF,TGTGCCAGCAGCTTAGTCCCACATTACTTTAGGGAAGACGGCTACGAGCAGTACTTC
TRBJ1-2,TRBV5-6,NA,NA,CASSLVSGDGENYGYTF,TGTGCCAGCAGCTTGGTATCGGGGGACGGCGAAAACTATGGCTACACCTTC
TRBJ2-7,TRBV28,NA,NA,CASSLSPGDQYF,TGTGCCAGCAGTTTATCTCCGGGGGACCAGTACTTC
TRBJ1-2,TRBV10-3,NA,TRBD1,CAISRASDRAGYGYTF,TGTGCCATCAGTCGGGCCTCGGACAGGGCGGGGTATGGCTACACCTTC
TRBJ2-5,TRBV15,few,TRBD2,CATSRGGGETQYF,TGTGCCACCAGTCGGGGGGGCGGTGAGACCCAGTACTTC
TRBJ2-7,TRBV29-1,few,NA,CSVERSGGEQYF,TGCAGCGTTGAACGGTCAGGGGGGGAGCAGTACTTC
TRBJ1-2,TRBV4-3,NA,NA,CASSQEYSVNYGYTF,TGCGCCAGCAGCCAAGAGTATTCGGTTAACTATGGCTACACCTTC
TRBJ2-1,TRBV11-2,NA,NA,CASSLDRIQGRNEQFF,TGTGCCAGCAGCTTAGATAGGATACAGGGTAGGAATGAGCAGTTCTTC
TRBJ2-7,TRBV20-1,few,NA,CSATTANRYEQYF,TGCAGTGCTACCACCGCCAATAGATACGAGCAGTACTTC
TRBJ1-2,TRBV4-1,NA,TRBD1,CASSQPGTGRYGYTF,TGCGCCAGCAGCCAACCAGGGACAGGGCGCTATGGCTACACCTTC
TRBJ2-7,TRBV7-8,NA,TRBD1,CASRPTRDRRHEQYF,TGTGCCAGCAGGCCAACCCGGGACAGGAGACACGAGCAGTACTTC
TRBJ2-1,TRBV7-6,NA,TRBD2,CASSPDLSGGYNEQFF,TGTGCCAGCAGCCCCGACCTTAGCGGGGGCTACAATGAGCAGTTCTTC
TRBJ1-6,TRBV5-1,NA,NA,CASSLTFGDINSPLHF,TGCGCCAGCAGCTTGACCTTCGGGGACATTAATTCACCCCTCCACTTT
TRBJ1-6,TRBV12-3/TRBV12-4,few,NA,CASSPLQGSSPLHF,TGTGCCAGCAGTCCCCTCCAGGGGTCTTCACCCCTCCACTTT
TRBJ2-4,TRBV20-1,NA,NA,CSARDPQGSENIQYF,TGCAGTGCTAGAGATCCCCAGGGGTCCGAAAACATTCAGTACTTC
TRBJ2-3,TRBV7-2,NA,TRBD1,CASSLTGDPTDTQYF,TGTGCCAGCAGCTTGACAGGGGACCCCACAGATACGCAGTATTTT
TRBJ1-2,TRBV4-1,NA,NA,CASSQGLRRVGGYTF,TGCGCCAGCAGCCAGGGACTTCGGCGGGTCGGTGGCTACACCTTC
TRBJ2-7,TRBV29-1,few,TRBD1,CSARAGQGDEQYF,TGCAGCGCCCGCGCCGGACAGGGGGACGAGCAGTACTTC
TRBJ2-5,TRBV3-1,NA,TRBD2,CASSQTRLAGEQETQYF,TGTGCCAGCAGCCAAACACGACTAGCGGGAGAACAAGAGACCCAGTACTTC
TRBJ2-3,TRBV20-1,NA,TRBD2,CSAPRGLAGLDTQYF,TGCAGTGCCCCCCGGGGGCTAGCGGGTCTAGATACGCAGTATTTT
TRBJ2-1,TRBV2,NA,TRBD1,CASSALKGAKNEQFF,TGTGCCAGCAGTGCGTTAAAGGGGGCTAAAAATGAGCAGTTCTTC
TRBJ2-7,TRBV15,NA,NA,CATSRDSGVGYEQYF,TGTGCCACCAGCAGAGATTCCGGGGTTGGCTACGAGCAGTACTTC
TRBJ1-1,TRBV10-3,NA,NA,CAISVQGTEAFF,TGTGCCATCAGTGTGCAGGGCACTGAAGCTTTCTTT
TRBJ2-4,TRBV24-1,NA,NA,CASLRQKNIQYF,TGTGCCAGCCTCCGACAGAAAAACATTCAGTACTTC
TRBJ2-7,TRBV6-2/TRBV6-3,few,NA,CASRRSSEQYF,TGTGCCAGCAGGCGTTCGTCCGAGCAGTACTTC
TRBJ2-5,TRBV2,NA,NA,CASSEGRESETQYF,TGTGCCAGCAGTGAGGGCAGGGAATCGGAGACCCAGTACTTC
TRBJ2-7,TRBV2,NA,NA,CASSEGGVSYEQYF,TGTGCCAGCTCGGAGGGGGGAGTATCCTACGAGCAGTACTTC
TRBJ2-1,TRBV11-2,NA,TRBD2,CASSPWTSGGAKNEQFF,TGTGCCAGCAGCCCGTGGACTAGCGGGGGGGCTAAGAATGAGCAGTTCTTC
TRBJ2-2,TRBV7-9,many,NA,CASSLWTGELFF,TGTGCCAGCAGTTTATGGACCGGGGAGCTGTTTTTT
TRBJ2-1,TRBV29-1,NA,NA,CSVEGSFPSSYNEQFF,TGCAGCGTTGAGGGAAGCTTCCCGAGCTCCTACAATGAGCAGTTCTTC
TRBJ2-1,TRBV12-3/TRBV12-4,few,NA,CASSGTGTLIPYNEQFF,TGTGCCAGCAGCGGAACCGGGACACTTATTCCCTACAATGAGCAGTTCTTC
TRBJ2-2,TRBV12-3/TRBV12-4,NA,NA,CASSPYVTGELFF,TGTGCCAGCAGTCCCTATGTTACCGGGGAGCTGTTTTTT
TRBJ2-5,TRBV6-5,few,NA,CASSYSGLMAQYF,TGTGCCAGCAGTTACTCCGGCTTAATGGCCCAGTACTTC
TRBJ2-3,TRBV20-1,NA,NA,CSATWRRITDTQYF,TGCAGTGCTACCTGGCGGAGAATCACAGATACGCAGTATTTT
TRBJ2-2,TRBV9,NA,NA,CASSHPWGATGELFF,TGTGCCAGCAGCCACCCTTGGGGGGCCACCGGGGAGCTGTTTTTT
TRBJ2-3,TRBV9,few,TRBD2,CASSPRGAGGYTDTQYF,TGTGCCAGCAGCCCACGAGGAGCGGGGGGGTACACAGATACGCAGTATTTT
TRBJ1-1,TRBV4-3,few,TRBD1,CASSQTTPGGKAFF,TGCGCCAGCAGCCAAACTACCCCAGGGGGGAAAGCTTTCTTT
TRBJ1-1,TRBV7-9,NA,NA,CASSLEGTSNTEAFF,TGTGCCAGCAGCTTAGAGGGCACCTCGAACACTGAAGCTTTCTTT
TRBJ2-3,TRBV5-1,NA,NA,CASSPRDTRTDTQYF,TGCGCCAGCAGCCCCCGGGACACTCGCACAGATACGCAGTATTTT
TRBJ2-2,TRBV5-1,few,TRBD1,CASSYRQGGGELFF,TGCGCCAGCAGCTATCGACAGGGTGGCGGGGAGCTGTTTTTT
TRBJ2-7,TRBV7-3,few,NA,CASSLAILSSYEQYF,TGTGCCAGCAGCTTGGCCATCTTAAGCTCCTACGAGCAGTACTTC